One sample yielded the 9 T cell receptor beta chains listed below, sequenced in a study of Ad26.COV2.S vaccination and SARS-CoV-2 variants. Treatment defined: some 20 received Ad26.COV2.S at low or high dose, single or two shots; five or six received placebo; per-sample allocation not given. After the first vaccine or placebo injection, samples were drawn on day 63. Sequencing used immunoSEQ multiplex PCR; TCRdb keeps in-frame clones, though not all of them. The profile shows about 680,000 clones, roughly 90% of them singletons. Here the sequenced sample was peripheral blood, taken in a trial of Ad26.COV2.S vaccine versus placebo. Every receptor here comes from a person aged 18-60 years who received the Ad26.COV2.S COVID-19 vaccine or a placebo.

This rearrangement joins TRBV4-3 to TRBJ1-4; the D is unclear. CDR3 length equals 15 residues. The germline V gene encodes CDR1 LGHNA and CDR2 YSLEER. V lost 0 bases, J lost 1 base, and 6 bases lay in between. The CDR3 loop reads CASSQESRTNEKLFF. The CDR3 bases are TGCGCCAGCAGCCAAGAGAGCAGAACTAATGAAAAACTGTTTTTT.

The V gene is TRBV18, the J gene TRBJ1-4, with D possibly being TRBD1 (5 bases). Deletions cut 4 bases from V and 6 bases from J, with 9 bases between. This CDR3 contains 13 residues. Germline V gives CDR1 KGHSH, CDR2 LQKENI. In DNA, the CDR3 is TGTGCCAGCTCACGGGGGGTGGATGAAAAACTGTTTTTT. Translation gives CASSRGVDEKLFF.

The V call is TRBV3-1 (or the pseudogene TRBV3-2), the J call TRBJ1-2; 10 bases fit TRBD1. The CDR3 is 14 amino acids. V gave up 4 bases and J gave up 3 bases; unmatched junction bases: 2. Germline CDR1 and CDR2: LGHDT and YNNKEL (reference sequence). CDR3 amino acids: CASSPGQGDYGYTF. In nucleotides, the CDR3 is TGTGCCAGCAGCCCCGGACAGGGGGACTATGGCTACACCTTC.

This chain connects TRBV3-1 (or the pseudogene TRBV3-2) to TRBJ2-5; no reliable D call. This CDR3 spans 14 amino acids. Trimming took 2 bases from V and 0 from J, leaving 7 bases between them. Germline V CDR1 and CDR2: LGHDT, YNNKEL (reference sequence). The CDR3 sequence: CASSQRSDQETQYF. CDR3 DNA: TGTGCCAGCAGCCAACGATCGGACCAAGAGACCCAGTACTTC.

The chain carries TRBV6-5 and TRBJ2-7; 8 bases are shared with TRBD1. Per germline, CDR1 MNHEY and CDR2 SVGAGI. The V gene end was trimmed by 7 bases and the J gene end by 7 bases; junction bases not matched to a gene: 9. The CDR3 is made up of 13 amino acids. CDR3 in amino acids: CASTQSGGAEQYF. The CDR3 DNA reads as TGTGCCAGCACCCAATCAGGGGGCGCTGAGCAGTACTTC.

This chain joins TRBV5-1 and TRBJ1-2, with D perhaps TRBD1 (6 bases). The ends were cut back, 6 bases at V and 8 bases at J, with 14 bases in the middle. The germline V gene has CDR1 SGHRS and CDR2 YFSETQ. This CDR3 spans 12 amino acids. The CDR3 DNA is TGCGCCAGCATAGCAGGGGTTGCCGGCTACACCTTC. This gives the protein CASIAGVAGYTF. The variable domain in full, with the rest retrieved from reference TRBV5-1 and TRBJ1-2, is KAGVTQTPRYLIKTRGQQVTLSCSPISGHRSVSWYQQTPGQGLQFLFEYFSETQRNKGNFPGRFSGRQFSNSRSEMNVSTLELGDSALYLCASIAGVAGYTFGSGTRLTVV.

The chain has TRBV5-4 and TRBJ2-1; D could derive from TRBD1 or TRBD2 (5 bases each). This CDR3 comprises 12 residues. The germline V gene has CDR1 SGHNT and CDR2 YYREEE (reference sequence). Deletions cut 4 bases from V and 10 bases from J, with 12 bases between. In DNA, the CDR3 is TGTGCCAGCAGCCGCCCGGGACGGGAGCAGTTCTTC. Amino acid sequence: CASSRPGREQFF.

On this clone: Other nucleotide sequences in the sample specify the same CDR3. V gene TRBV24-1 combines with J gene TRBJ2-7; D is ambiguous. The CDR3 runs 14 residues. Germline CDR1 KGHDR, CDR2 SFDVKD. V lost 3 bases and J lost 0, with 8 bases in between. Written as DNA, the CDR3 is TGTGCCACCAGTGATCCCAGGAGCTCCTACGAGCAGTACTTC. Amino acid sequence: CATSDPRSSYEQYF.

The chain recombines TRBV7-2 with TRBJ1-4; D unclear. Germline loops: CDR1 SGHTA, CDR2 FQGNSA. The CDR3 sequence is 12 residues long. V dropped 4 bases and J dropped 11 bases, with 11 bases sitting between them. The CDR3 region has the DNA TGTGCCAGCAGCTCCCCAAGCGGTAAACTGTTTTTT. It translates to CASSSPSGKLFF.